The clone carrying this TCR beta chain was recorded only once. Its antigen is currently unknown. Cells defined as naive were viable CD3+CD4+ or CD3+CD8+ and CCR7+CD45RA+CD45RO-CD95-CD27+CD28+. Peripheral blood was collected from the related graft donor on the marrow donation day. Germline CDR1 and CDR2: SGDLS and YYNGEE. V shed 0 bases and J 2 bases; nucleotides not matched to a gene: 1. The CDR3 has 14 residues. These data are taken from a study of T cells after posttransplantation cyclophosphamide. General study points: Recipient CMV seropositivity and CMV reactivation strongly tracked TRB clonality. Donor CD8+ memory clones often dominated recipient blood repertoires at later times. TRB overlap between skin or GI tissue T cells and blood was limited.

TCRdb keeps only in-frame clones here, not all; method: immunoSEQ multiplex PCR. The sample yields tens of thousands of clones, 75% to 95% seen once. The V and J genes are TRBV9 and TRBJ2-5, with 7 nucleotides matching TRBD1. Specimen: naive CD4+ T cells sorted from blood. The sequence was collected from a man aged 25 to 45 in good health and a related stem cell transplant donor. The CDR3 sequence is CASSVEGAQETQYF. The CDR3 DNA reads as TGTGCCAGCAGCGTAGAGGGGGCTCAAGAGACCCAGTACTTC.